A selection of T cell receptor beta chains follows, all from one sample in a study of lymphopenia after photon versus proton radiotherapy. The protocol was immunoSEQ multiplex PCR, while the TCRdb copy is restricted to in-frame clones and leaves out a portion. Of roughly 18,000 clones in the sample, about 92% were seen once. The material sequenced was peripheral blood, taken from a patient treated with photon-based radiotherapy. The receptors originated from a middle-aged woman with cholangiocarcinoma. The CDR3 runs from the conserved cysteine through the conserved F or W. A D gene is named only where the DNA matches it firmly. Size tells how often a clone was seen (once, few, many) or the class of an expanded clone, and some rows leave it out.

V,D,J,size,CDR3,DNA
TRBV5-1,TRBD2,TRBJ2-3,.,CASSLELAGVDTQYF,TGCGCCAGCAGCTTGGAGCTAGCGGGAGTTGATACGCAGTATTTT
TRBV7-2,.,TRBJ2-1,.,CASSTTGPQFF,TGTGCCAGCAGCACGACAGGTCCTCAGTTCTTC
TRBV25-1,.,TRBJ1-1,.,CASSEQGMNTEAFF,TGTGCCAGCAGTGAACAGGGGATGAACACTGAAGCTTTCTTT
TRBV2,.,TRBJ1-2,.,CASILGSPGGYGYTF,TGTGCCAGCATCCTAGGGAGCCCGGGTGGGTATGGCTACACCTTC
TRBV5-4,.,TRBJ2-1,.,CASSLATGYNEQFF,TGTGCCAGCAGCTTGGCCACGGGGTACAATGAGCAGTTCTTC
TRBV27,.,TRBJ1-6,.,CASRTLGGSRNSPLHF,TGTGCCAGCAGGACCCTGGGGGGTTCGCGGAATTCACCCCTCCACTTT
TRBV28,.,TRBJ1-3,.,CASSLGGLQGNTIYF,TGTGCCAGCAGCCTCGGAGGGCTGCAAGGAAACACCATATATTTT
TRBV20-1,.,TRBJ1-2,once,CSAIKEDGYTF,TGCAGTGCAATAAAGGAGGATGGCTACACCTTC
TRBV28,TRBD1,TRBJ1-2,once,CASNKDRVKGYTF,TGTGCCAGCAATAAGGACAGGGTAAAAGGCTACACCTTC
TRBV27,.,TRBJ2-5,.,CASFGLGQVGGLTQYF,TGTGCCAGCTTCGGTCTGGGACAAGTGGGTGGTTTGACCCAGTACTTC
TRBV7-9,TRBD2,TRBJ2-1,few,CASSLPHRLAGVRGEQFF,TGTGCCAGCAGCCTACCACACCGACTAGCGGGGGTACGTGGTGAGCAGTTCTTC
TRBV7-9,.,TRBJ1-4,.,CASSLAQAARREKLFF,TGTGCCAGCAGCTTAGCACAGGCCGCGAGAAGGGAAAAACTGTTTTTT
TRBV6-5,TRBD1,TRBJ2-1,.,CASSSRTGLQFF,TGTGCCAGCAGTTCGAGGACAGGGCTCCAGTTCTTC
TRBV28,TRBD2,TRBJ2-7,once,CASSPLGLAGGDSYEQYF,TGTGCCAGCAGTCCCCTCGGACTAGCGGGGGGCGATTCCTACGAGCAGTACTTC
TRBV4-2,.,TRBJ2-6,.,CASSQAPGRIDSGANVLTF,TGTGCCAGCAGCCAGGCACCGGGACGGATTGACTCTGGGGCCAACGTCCTGACTTTC
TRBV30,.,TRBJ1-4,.,CAWSPGRGGNEKLFF,TGTGCCTGGAGTCCCGGCCGAGGGGGTAATGAAAAACTGTTTTTT
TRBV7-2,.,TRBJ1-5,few,CASSLGGQGGQPQHF,TGTGCCAGCAGCTTAGGGGGTCAGGGTGGACAGCCCCAGCATTTT
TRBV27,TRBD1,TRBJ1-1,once,CASTPDRGPNTEAFF,TGTGCCAGCACCCCGGACAGGGGGCCGAACACTGAAGCTTTCTTT
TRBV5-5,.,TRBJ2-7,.,CASSFQSYEQYF,TGTGCCAGCAGCTTTCAGTCCTACGAGCAGTACTTC
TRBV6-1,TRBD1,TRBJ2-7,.,CASSGQPYEQYF,TGTGCCAGCTCGGGACAGCCCTACGAGCAGTACTTC
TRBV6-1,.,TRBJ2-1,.,CASSELAGQGNEQFF,TGTGCCAGCAGTGAATTGGCAGGCCAGGGGAATGAGCAGTTCTTC
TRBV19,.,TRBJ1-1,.,CASSIAKGEAFF,TGTGCCAGTAGTATAGCAAAAGGGGAAGCTTTCTTT
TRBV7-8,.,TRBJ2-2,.,CASTRGGELFF,TGTGCCAGCACCCGTGGCGGGGAGCTGTTTTTT
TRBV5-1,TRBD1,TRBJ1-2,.,CASSPGQGPYGYTF,TGCGCCAGCAGCCCGGGACAGGGACCCTATGGCTACACCTTC
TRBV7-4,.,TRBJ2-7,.,CASSRVMVGVGSSYEQYF,TGTGCCAGCAGCCGTGTGATGGTAGGAGTGGGGAGCTCCTACGAGCAGTACTTC
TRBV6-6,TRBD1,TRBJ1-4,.,CASNTGGAEWKLFF,TGTGCCAGCAATACAGGGGGCGCGGAGTGGAAACTGTTTTTT
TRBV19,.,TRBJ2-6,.,CASNPPGGSGANVLTF,TGTGCCAGTAACCCTCCTGGGGGCTCTGGGGCCAACGTCCTGACTTTC
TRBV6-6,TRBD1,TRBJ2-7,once,CASRRPGQIAYEQYF,TGTGCCAGCAGGCGCCCGGGACAGATCGCCTACGAGCAGTACTTC
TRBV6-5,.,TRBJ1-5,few,CASSPGGGNQPQHF,TGTGCCAGCAGTCCTGGAGGGGGCAATCAGCCCCAGCATTTT
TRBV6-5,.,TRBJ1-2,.,CASRNPAGNGYTF,TGTGCCAGCAGAAACCCAGCAGGGAATGGCTACACCTTC
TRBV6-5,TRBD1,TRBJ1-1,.,CASRGQGATEAFF,TGTGCCAGTCGAGGACAGGGGGCCACTGAAGCTTTCTTT
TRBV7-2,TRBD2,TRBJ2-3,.,CASSSTSGRADTQYF,TGTGCCAGCAGCTCTACTAGCGGGAGGGCAGATACGCAGTATTTT
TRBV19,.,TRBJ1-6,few,CASSMMPWNSPLHF,TGTGCCAGTAGTATGATGCCTTGGAATTCACCCCTCCACTTT
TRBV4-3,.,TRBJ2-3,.,CASSQDSQTRSQYF,TGCGCCAGCAGCCAAGATTCCCAAACCAGGTCGCAGTATTTT
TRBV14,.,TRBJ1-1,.,CASSLGRNTEAFF,TGTGCCAGCAGCCTGGGGAGGAACACTGAAGCTTTCTTT
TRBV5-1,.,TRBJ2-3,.,CASSLESPGADTQYF,TGCGCCAGCAGCTTGGAATCCCCGGGGGCAGATACGCAGTATTTT
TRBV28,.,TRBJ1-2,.,CASSLTDRGYTF,TGTGCCAGCAGTTTGACAGATCGAGGCTACACCTTC
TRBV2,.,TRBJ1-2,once,CAVGRGEHNYGYTF,TGTGCCGTCGGGAGGGGAGAGCACAACTATGGCTACACCTTC
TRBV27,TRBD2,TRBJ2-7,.,CASRDWDYTTTYEQYF,TGTGCCAGCAGGGACTGGGACTACACCACTACCTACGAGCAGTACTTC
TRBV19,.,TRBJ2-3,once,CASSIPGLREDTDTQYF,TGTGCCAGTAGTATCCCAGGACTGAGGGAAGACACAGATACGCAGTATTTT
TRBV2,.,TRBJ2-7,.,CASSQGILSHEQYF,TGTGCCAGCAGTCAGGGGATTCTATCCCACGAGCAGTACTTC
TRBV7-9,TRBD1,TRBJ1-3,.,CASSLAGGGTGEGNTIYF,TGTGCCAGCAGCTTAGCCGGAGGCGGGACAGGGGAGGGAAACACCATATATTTT
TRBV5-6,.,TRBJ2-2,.,CASSFTVNTGELFF,TGTGCCAGCAGCTTTACAGTGAACACCGGGGAGCTGTTTTTT
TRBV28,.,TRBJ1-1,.,CASSSVNTEAFF,TGTGCCAGCAGTTCGGTGAACACTGAAGCTTTCTTT
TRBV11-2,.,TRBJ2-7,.,CASSLGQLYEQYF,TGTGCCAGCAGCTTAGGACAGCTCTACGAGCAGTACTTC
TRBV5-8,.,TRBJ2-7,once,CASRGGPRGYEQYF,TGTGCCAGCAGAGGGGGGCCCCGGGGCTACGAGCAGTACTTC
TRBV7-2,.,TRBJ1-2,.,CASSLYRDGYTF,TGTGCCAGCAGCTTATACAGGGATGGCTACACCTTC
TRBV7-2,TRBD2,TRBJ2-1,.,CASSLRTSAIYNEQFF,TGTGCCAGCAGCTTGCGGACTAGCGCGATCTACAATGAGCAGTTCTTC
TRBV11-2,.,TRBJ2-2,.,CASSLLVPTPPTGELFF,TGTGCCAGCAGCTTATTGGTACCGACTCCCCCCACCGGGGAGCTGTTTTTT
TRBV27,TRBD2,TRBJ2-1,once,CASSIQLAGHYNEQFF,TGTGCCAGCAGTATCCAACTAGCGGGGCATTACAATGAGCAGTTCTTC
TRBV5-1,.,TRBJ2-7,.,CASSSVGLVSSYEQYF,TGCGCCAGCAGCTCGGTGGGGCTAGTCTCCTCCTACGAGCAGTACTTC
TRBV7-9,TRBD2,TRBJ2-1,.,CASSPGLAGAEEQFF,TGTGCCAGCAGCCCGGGACTAGCGGGGGCAGAAGAGCAGTTCTTC
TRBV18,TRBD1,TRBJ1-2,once,CASSRETGGVYGYTF,TGTGCCAGCTCGCGAGAGACAGGGGGCGTCTATGGCTACACCTTC
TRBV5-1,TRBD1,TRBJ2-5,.,CASSFGQGHETQYF,TGCGCCAGCAGCTTTGGACAGGGGCATGAGACCCAGTACTTC
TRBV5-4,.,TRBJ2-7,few,CASSLVGVAYEQYF,TGTGCCAGCAGCTTAGTGGGGGTTGCCTACGAGCAGTACTTC